The 29 T cell receptor beta chains in this list originate from one sample, sequenced in a study of blood T cell repertoires in COVID-19. The repertoire was sequenced with immunoSEQ multiplex PCR; TCRdb's copy has only in-frame clones and lacks some. The data show just under 350,000 clones, around nine tenths seen once. The specimen sequenced was peripheral blood. These receptors were taken from a woman in her sixties or seventies with COVID-19, enrolled during active disease.

The CDR3 coding sequence is TGTGCCAGTAAGGGGCTGAACTATGGCTACACCTTC. Protein sequence: CASKGLNYGYTF. The rearrangement links TRBV19 to TRBJ1-2; maybe TRBD1 (5 bases). The CDR3 contains 12 residues. Germline values: CDR1 LNHDA, CDR2 SQIVND (reference sequence). The V end was cut by 7 bases, the J end by 2 bases, with 8 bases between. Together with reference TRBV19 and TRBJ1-2, the CDR3 gives the full variable domain: DGGITQSPKYLFRKEGQNVTLSCEQNLNHDAMYWYRQDPGQGLRLIYYSQIVNDFQKGDIAEGYSVSREKKESFPLTVTSAQKNPTAFYLCASKGLNYGYTFGSGTRLTVV.

V gene TRBV28 combines with J gene TRBJ2-7, with 7 bases matching TRBD1. The CDR3 has 15 residues. CDR1 is MDHEN, CDR2 SYDVKM, per germline. V lost 3 bases to trimming and J lost 4 bases; unmatched junction nucleotides: 9. CDR3 nucleotide sequence: TGTGCCAGCAGTTTGGCAGGGACCAGGGGGTACGAGCAGTACTTC. Amino acids: CASSLAGTRGYEQYF.

The J gene is TRBJ1-2, the V gene TRBV5-8; D may be TRBD1 (6 bases). V gave up 7 bases and J gave up 8 bases, with 15 bases separating them. Germline CDR1 is SGHTS and CDR2 is YDEGEE. This CDR3 has 12 residues. CDR3 in DNA: TGTGCCAGCGGACCGCCGGGGGGCGGCTACACCTTC. This encodes CASGPPGGGYTF.

V and J are TRBV28 and TRBJ2-7; TRBD1 matches 9 bases. Germline loops: CDR1 MDHEN, CDR2 SYDVKM. V dropped 4 bases and J dropped 8; count of bases not matched to a gene: 12. This CDR3 has 15 residues. CDR3 sequence: CASSYTGGDRAKQYF. CDR3 sequence (DNA): TGTGCCAGCAGTTATACCGGTGGGGACAGGGCTAAGCAGTACTTC.

The J gene is TRBJ1-2, the V gene TRBV3-1 (or the pseudogene TRBV3-2), with D unresolved. The CDR3 spans 15 residues. The germline V gene encodes CDR1 LGHDT and CDR2 YNNKEL (reference sequence). Trimming left V 0 bases short and J 4 bases short, with 12 bases between. The CDR3 spells CASSQDYSHVYGYTF. The CDR3 nucleotides read TGTGCCAGCAGCCAAGATTACAGTCACGTCTATGGCTACACCTTC.

The rearrangement joins TRBV4-1 to TRBJ1-1; D ambiguous. The CDR3 is 14 residues long. The germline V gene has CDR1 MGHRA and CDR2 YSYEKL. V lost 4 bases, J lost 3 bases, and 12 bases lay in between. The CDR3 is CASSPATTYTEAFF. The CDR3 DNA reads as TGCGCCAGCAGCCCGGCGACAACCTACACTGAAGCTTTCTTT.

J is TRBJ2-3 and V is TRBV24-1; TRBD2 aligns across 8 bases. This CDR3 has 18 residues. Germline assignment: CDR1 KGHDR and CDR2 SFDVKD. With 0 bases clipped from V and 0 bases from J, the junction kept 7 bases outside the gene matches. The CDR3 sequence is CATSDLLVAGSSTDTQYF. The CDR3 DNA reads TGTGCCACCAGTGATTTGTTAGTAGCGGGGTCTAGCACAGATACGCAGTATTTT.

The chain carries TRBV5-1 and TRBJ1-1; 9 bases line up with TRBD1. CDR3 length: 15 residues. Trimming removed 4 bases from V and 5 bases from J; junction bases left unmatched: 9. Looked up from germline, CDR1 is SGHRS and CDR2 is YFSETQ. The CDR3 loop is CASSPLQGARTEAFF. CDR3 DNA sequence: TGCGCCAGCAGCCCCTTACAGGGGGCGAGGACTGAAGCTTTCTTT.

This clone was picked up one time. The CDR3 loop reads CASSFYGNTEAFF. CDR3 sequence (DNA): TGTGCCAGCAGTTTCTACGGGAACACTGAAGCTTTCTTT. The chain uses TRBV27 and TRBJ1-1; D is uncertain. Germline values: CDR1 MNHEY, CDR2 SMNVEV (reference sequence). The CDR3 extends over 13 amino acids. The V end lost 3 bases, the J end lost 1 base, and 6 bases lay between the germline ends.

This chain joins TRBV7-2 and TRBJ1-1; D gene ambiguous. This CDR3 is 13 amino acids long. V dropped 4 bases and J dropped 1 base, with 7 bases sitting between them. Germline V gives CDR1 SGHTA, CDR2 FQGNSA. Here the CDR3 reads CASSSARNTEAFF. DNA of the CDR3: TGTGCCAGCAGCTCTGCCAGGAACACTGAAGCTTTCTTT.

The chain has TRBV29-1 and TRBJ2-2; 11 positions match TRBD1. The CDR3 extends over 13 amino acids. The V segment lost 7 bases and the J segment 6 bases; nucleotides outside the gene matches: 4. Germline CDR1 reads SQVTM; CDR2 reads ANQGSEA. The CDR3 here is CSAPGQGAGELFF. DNA of the CDR3: TGCAGCGCCCCGGGACAGGGGGCCGGGGAGCTGTTTTTT.

This clone came up once. The same CDR3 can be traced to other DNA sequences in this sample. The chain employs TRBV5-6 and TRBJ1-1, with D hard to call. Trimming pared 1 base from V and 0 bases from J, leaving 4 bases between. CDR3 size: 13 residues. The germline V gene has CDR1 SGHDT and CDR2 YYEEEE. CDR3 nucleotide sequence: TGTGCCAGCAGCTTGCTGTTGAACACTGAAGCTTTCTTT. The encoded protein is CASSLLLNTEAFF.

V is TRBV5-1 and J is TRBJ1-2; maybe TRBD1 (6 bases). V lost 4 bases and J 0 bases, leaving 16 bases between the germline ends. CDR3 size: 16 residues. Germline V gene lookup returns CDR1 SGHRS and CDR2 YFSETQ. Here the CDR3 reads CASSTGLGAANYGYTF. CDR3 nucleotides: TGCGCCAGCAGCACGGGCCTGGGGGCAGCTAACTATGGCTACACCTTC.

This chain joins TRBV2 and TRBJ2-1; 12 bases match TRBD2. Per germline, CDR1 SNHLY and CDR2 FYNNEI. V shed 8 bases, J shed 9 bases, and the junction held 8 bases outside the gene matches. This CDR3 region has 14 residues. The CDR3 loop is CASALAGGPVEQFF. For the CDR3, the DNA is TGTGCCAGCGCCCTAGCGGGGGGGCCGGTTGAGCAGTTCTTC.

This clone showed up just a few times. This chain uses TRBV28 with TRBJ2-1, with D possibly being TRBD1 (5 bases). The CDR3 sequence is 13 residues long. The V end lost 5 bases, the J end lost 7 bases, and 12 bases lay between the germline ends. Germline lookup yields CDR1 MDHEN and CDR2 SYDVKM. CDR3 sequence (DNA): TGTGCCAGCAGTCCCCAGGGTGTGAATGAGCAGTTCTTC. Translation gives CASSPQGVNEQFF.

This chain connects TRBV7-2 to TRBJ1-1, with D tentatively TRBD1 (6 bases). Trimming shortened V by 4 bases and J by 7 bases, and 19 bases separated the two germline ends. Looked up from germline, CDR1 is SGHTA and CDR2 is FQGNSA. This CDR3 has 15 residues. The CDR3, as DNA: TGTGCCAGCAGCTCTAGCCAGTTACAGGGAATTGAAGCTTTCTTT. The encoded protein is CASSSSQLQGIEAFF.

The J gene is TRBJ1-5, the V gene TRBV6-1; 8 bases agree with TRBD1. This CDR3 has 16 amino acids. V shed 4 bases, J shed 6 bases, and the junction held 11 bases outside the gene matches. CDR1 and CDR2 (germline): MNHNS, SASEGT. The CDR3: CASSALDRGTGQPQHF. DNA of the CDR3: TGTGCCAGCAGTGCCCTCGACAGGGGAACGGGTCAGCCCCAGCATTTT.

V and J are TRBV7-2 and TRBJ2-1, with 10 bases aligning to TRBD1. Per the germline V gene, CDR1 is SGHTA and CDR2 is FQGNSA. Unmatched junction bases numbered 8, after V lost 5 bases and J lost 7 bases. The CDR3 totals 15 residues. DNA for the CDR3: TGTGCCAGCAGCGTTCAGGGACAGGGGTTGAATGAGCAGTTCTTC. This encodes CASSVQGQGLNEQFF.

V gene TRBV29-1 combines with J gene TRBJ1-1, with D perhaps TRBD1 (6 bases). The germline gives CDR1 SQVTM, CDR2 ANQGSEA. The V and J ends lost 4 bases and 7 bases respectively, with 16 bases between them. CDR3 length: 13 residues. This CDR3 reads CSVGPPGEIEAFF. DNA of the CDR3: TGCAGCGTTGGCCCCCCAGGGGAGATTGAAGCTTTCTTT. Together with reference TRBV29-1 and TRBJ1-1, the CDR3 gives the full variable domain: SAVISQKPSRDICQRGTSLTIQCQVDSQVTMMFWYRQQPGQSLTLIATANQGSEATYESGFVIDKFPISRPNLTFSTLTVSNMSPEDSSIYLCSVGPPGEIEAFFGQGTRLTVV.

The chain employs TRBV29-1 and TRBJ1-2; 8 bases fit TRBD1. Trimming removed 1 base from V and 4 bases from J; junction bases left unmatched: 2. Germline assignment: CDR1 SQVTM and CDR2 ANQGSEA. CDR3 length: 13 residues. DNA for the CDR3: TGCAGCGTTGAAGGACAGGGGAGCTATGGCTACACCTTC. Amino acid sequence: CSVEGQGSYGYTF.

The rearrangement links TRBV11-2 to TRBJ1-3, with 7 bases matching TRBD1. There are 15 residues in the CDR3. The V gene's germline CDR1 is SGHAT and CDR2 FQNNGV. J lost 4 bases, V lost 5 bases, and 8 bases had no gene match. CDR3 DNA sequence: TGTGCCAGCAGCATTCTTCCGGGACAGGGAAACACCATATATTTT. It specifies CASSILPGQGNTIYF.

The chain has TRBV5-6 and TRBJ1-1; TRBD1 matches 7 bases. The length of the CDR3 is 13 residues. Looked up from germline, CDR1 is SGHDT and CDR2 is YYEEEE. V trimming: 8 bases; J trimming: 2 bases; junction bases outside the gene matches: 6. CDR3 loop: CASLGTVNTEAFF. CDR3 nucleotide sequence: TGTGCCAGTCTGGGGACAGTTAACACTGAAGCTTTCTTT.

This sequence joins TRBV5-4 and TRBJ1-1; 8 bases are shared with TRBD1. V was clipped by 5 bases and J by 3 bases; unmatched bases: 6. Germline V gene sequence: CDR1 SGHNT, CDR2 YYREEE (reference sequence). There are 14 residues in the CDR3. The DNA of the CDR3 is TGTGCCAGCAGGAGGACAGGGTCGGACACTGAAGCTTTCTTT. This gives the protein CASRRTGSDTEAFF. Filled out from reference TRBV5-4 and TRBJ1-1, the complete variable domain reads ETGVTQSPTHLIKTRGQQVTLRCSSQSGHNTVSWYQQALGQGPQFIFQYYREEENGRGNFPPRFSGLQFPNYSSELNVNALELDDSALYLCASRRTGSDTEAFFGQGTRLTVV.

The chain is built from TRBV9 and TRBJ2-7; D is perhaps TRBD1 (5 bases). V lost 0 bases, J lost 1 base, and 11 bases lay in between. The CDR3 length is 15 residues. Germline loops: CDR1 SGDLS, CDR2 YYNGEE. For the CDR3, the DNA is TGTGCCAGCAGCGTAGAAGCAGGGCCATCCTACGAGCAGTACTTC. Protein sequence: CASSVEAGPSYEQYF.

The chain employs TRBV2 and TRBJ1-4; D is perhaps TRBD1 (5 bases). The CDR3 runs 16 residues. V lost 2 bases and J 12 bases, leaving 22 bases between the germline ends. CDR1 and CDR2 from the germline V gene are SNHLY and FYNNEI. CDR3 amino acids: CASSEWYTIQARELFF. The CDR3 DNA reads as TGTGCCAGCAGTGAATGGTACACTATTCAAGCCAGGGAACTGTTTTTT.

This rearrangement joins TRBV6-2 or TRBV6-3 to TRBJ1-1; the match to TRBD1 covers 9 bases. Germline lookup yields CDR1 MNHEY and CDR2 SVGEGT. CDR3 size: 16 residues. With 5 bases clipped from V and 0 bases from J, the junction kept 7 bases outside the gene matches. The CDR3 sequence is CASSIRTGVMNTEAFF. The CDR3 DNA reads TGTGCCAGCAGTATCCGGACAGGGGTAATGAACACTGAAGCTTTCTTT.

CDR3 DNA sequence: TGCGCCAGCAGCGCAAGCAGGGGCACTGAAGCTTTCTTT. Its protein is CASSASRGTEAFF. This rearrangement joins TRBV4-3 to TRBJ1-1; TRBD1 is a possible D gene (6 bases). Germline assignment: CDR1 LGHNA and CDR2 YSLEER. V was clipped by 5 bases and J by 4 bases, with 11 bases between them. The CDR3 is made up of 13 amino acids.

This clone has just one count. This sequence joins TRBV5-1 and TRBJ1-6, with D perhaps matching TRBD1 (6 bases). V was pared by 4 bases and J by 10 bases, with 15 bases between. CDR3 length equals 14 residues. Per germline, CDR1 SGHRS and CDR2 YFSETQ. CDR3 bases: TGCGCCAGCAGCGAGGGGGGGCTAGACTCACCCCTCCACTTT. It encodes CASSEGGLDSPLHF.

With respect to this clone: An end of the junction differs from the germline gene, which may be a read error. The V gene is TRBV6-6, the J gene TRBJ2-1; 7 nucleotides line up with TRBD2. Germline V gene data show CDR1 as MNHNY and CDR2 as SVGAGI (reference sequence). CDR3 length: 15 amino acids. The CDR3 loop is CASCYSWEGQVEQFF. The CDR3 DNA is TGTGCCAGCTGTTACAGCTGGGAGGGTCAAGTTGAGCAGTTCTTC.